The 5 T cell receptor beta chains below come from one sample, sequenced in a study of cytomegalovirus exposure and HLA in healthy donors. The PCR used 60 Vbeta and 13 Jbeta primers. TCRdb's copy holds only in-frame clones and misses some; the assay was immunoSEQ multiplex PCR. The table shows roughly 120,000 clones, with around 73% occurring only once. Sequenced sample: PBMCs. The receptors originated from a man aged 55 to 70 in good health and CMV-seropositive.

CDR3 region: CASSSQGQGVQPQHF. The CDR3 DNA sequence: TGTGCCAGCAGCTCTCAGGGACAGGGTGTTCAGCCCCAGCATTTT. The chain employs TRBV6-1 and TRBJ1-5; 9 bases match TRBD1. CDR3 size: 15 residues. The germline V gene encodes CDR1 MNHNS and CDR2 SASEGT. The trim removed 6 bases at V and 6 bases at J, leaving 9 bases unmatched.

This clone has only one observation. The genes are TRBV6-7 and TRBJ1-5, with D tentatively TRBD1 (6 bases). TRBV6-7 is known as an ORF, though its function is uncertain. V lost 8 bases and J 2 bases, leaving 7 bases between the germline ends. The CDR3 runs to 12 residues. CDR3 nucleotide sequence: TGTGCCAGCGCAGGGGGCAATCAGCCCCAGCATTTT. It specifies CASAGGNQPQHF.

V is TRBV18 and J is TRBJ1-1; D not certain. Trimming removed 4 bases at V and 1 base at J, with 16 bases between. Germline V lookup: CDR1 KGHSH, CDR2 LQKENI. The CDR3 runs to 16 residues. The CDR3 reads CASSQERFNGNTEAFF. DNA for the CDR3: TGTGCCAGCTCACAAGAGAGGTTCAACGGGAACACTGAAGCTTTCTTT.

The chain couples TRBV19 to TRBJ1-1; 9 bases fit TRBD1. The germline gives CDR1 LNHDA, CDR2 SQIVND (reference sequence). V lost 8 bases and J lost 1; bases outside the gene matches: 11. This CDR3 has 16 residues. The CDR3 loop reads CASRIWTGEGNTEAFF. The CDR3 nucleotides read TGTGCCAGTCGAATCTGGACAGGGGAGGGGAACACTGAAGCTTTCTTT. The full variable domain, rest sourced from reference TRBV19 and TRBJ1-1, is DGGITQSPKYLFRKEGQNVTLSCEQNLNHDAMYWYRQDPGQGLRLIYYSQIVNDFQKGDIAEGYSVSREKKESFPLTVTSAQKNPTAFYLCASRIWTGEGNTEAFFGQGTRLTVV.

The V call is TRBV10-2, the J call TRBJ1-6; TRBD1 matches at 9 bases. V shed 8 bases, J shed 10 bases, and the junction held 9 bases outside the gene matches. The germline V gene encodes CDR1 WSHSY and CDR2 SAAADI. The CDR3 has 14 residues. The CDR3 sequence: CASDQQGAGSPLHF. The CDR3 coding sequence is TGCGCCAGCGACCAACAGGGGGCGGGCTCACCCCTCCACTTT.